This TCR beta chain was profiled in a study of molecular identifiers for immune sequencing clone quantification. Background on the study: RNA, taken in replicates from about 20,000 or 100,000 naive CD8 cells, was split five ways, with four sequenced.

General study points: Naive cells had under 1% of molecules in clones above 20 RNA copies, effectors over 99%.

From the PCR reads, TCRdb called clonotypes with MiXCR, one entry per CDR3 protein. The table shows under 650,000 distinct CDR3 sequences, with just under 20% occurring only once. Naive CD8 sequencing libraries were generated from 20,000 to 1,000,000 sorted cells, with 10%, 30% or 50% RNA as input. This CDR3 has 14 amino acids. The germline V and J ends were trimmed by 5 bases and 6 bases, with 14 bases remaining between them. Germline CDR1 SEHNR, CDR2 FQNEAQ (reference sequence). This clonotype occurred many times. Antigen unknown. The sequence was collected from a human donor in good health. Some libraries in this study had Jurkat cell RNA spiked in. J is TRBJ2-1 and V is TRBV7-9, with D perhaps TRBD2 (6 bases). Sequencing was done on a sample of naive CD8+ T cells from blood, with Jurkat cell RNA spiked in. Subset of the sample: FACS-sorted CD8+CD4-CCR7+CD45RA+ naive T cells. The CDR3 DNA is TGTGCCAGCAGCCAGAGACTAGGTCCCAATGAGCAGTTCTTC. Its translation is CASSQRLGPNEQFF.